These 24 T cell receptor beta chains share one sample of origin, sequenced in a study of blood T cells in healthy people across ages. Next came a second PCR, run for roughly 6 to 11 cycles, which used a sample-barcoded 5' primer along with a J-beta primer mix. TCRdb re-analysed the 5' RACE reads in MiXCR, keeping a single row per CDR3 protein. In the table there are 650,000 to 800,000 distinct CDR3 sequences, roughly 44% of which are singletons. The specimen was blood. The receptors derive from a man between 60 and 75 years old in good health.

Details on this clonotype: This may be a read error: a much more frequent sequence differs by one nucleotide. This chain uses TRBV6-2 or TRBV6-3 with TRBJ2-5; D gene ambiguous. The better agreement between TRBJ2-7 and the DNA end casts doubt on the J call. Germline V CDR1 and CDR2: MNHEY, SVGEGT. The CDR3 length is 12 residues. The CDR3 spells CASSWADYEQYF. CDR3 in DNA: TGTGCCAGCAGCTGGGCGGACTACGAGCAGTACTTC.

This clonotype has more than one count but fewer than ten. The rearrangement uses TRBV20-1 and TRBJ1-2; no definite D call. Germline CDR1 and CDR2: DFQATT and SNEGSKA (reference sequence). V was clipped by 7 bases and J by 4 bases, with 10 bases between them. The CDR3 consists of 11 residues. CDR3 bases: TGCAGTGTAGGGTCCTCCTATGGCTACACCTTC. Protein sequence: CSVGSSYGYTF.

The table lists this clonotype with a few counts. The chain couples TRBV14 to TRBJ2-5, with no clear D. V lost 6 bases, J lost 1 base, and 12 bases lay in between. Germline-derived CDR1 and CDR2 are SGHDN and FVKESK. This CDR3 contains 14 residues. CDR3 amino acids: CASSSSQVQETQYF. Here the CDR3 DNA reads TGTGCCAGCAGTTCATCCCAAGTCCAAGAGACCCAGTACTTC.

This clonotype was seen once. This chain connects TRBV7-2 to TRBJ2-7, with a possible D match to TRBD2 (6 bases). Germline lookup yields CDR1 SGHTA and CDR2 FQGNSA. This CDR3 spans 15 amino acids. Trimming pared 8 bases from V and 0 bases from J, leaving 17 bases between. CDR3 residues: CASRNLAGSSYEQYF. For the CDR3, the DNA is TGTGCCAGCCGTAACTTGGCGGGGAGCTCCTACGAGCAGTACTTC.

This chain connects TRBV7-2 to TRBJ1-4; tentatively, D is TRBD1 (5 bases). This CDR3 has 14 amino acids. The germline V gene has CDR1 SGHTA and CDR2 FQGNSA. The V end lost 4 bases, the J end lost 7 bases, and 13 bases lay between the germline ends. CDR3 coding DNA: TGTGCCAGCAGCTCGACCTCCGACAGTGAAAAACTGTTTTTT. Protein product: CASSSTSDSEKLFF.

The V and J genes are TRBV7-9 and TRBJ2-1; 7 nucleotides align to TRBD2. Trimming took 10 bases from V and 0 from J; bases not matched to a gene: 3. The CDR3 totals 13 residues. The germline V gene has CDR1 SEHNR and CDR2 FQNEAQ (reference sequence). The CDR3 DNA follows: TGTGCCACATCTAGCGGCTCCTACAATGAGCAGTTCTTC. Protein sequence: CATSSGSYNEQFF.

This rearrangement joins TRBV5-1 to TRBJ2-3; 14 nucleotides match TRBD2. The CDR3 is 17 residues long. Trimming removed 0 bases from V and 5 bases from J; junction bases left unmatched: 5. Germline V gene lookup returns CDR1 SGHRS and CDR2 YFSETQ. CDR3 loop: CASSLGTSGGMGDTQYF. The CDR3 bases are TGCGCCAGCAGCTTGGGGACTAGCGGGGGGATGGGAGATACGCAGTATTTT.

The V gene is TRBV18, the J gene TRBJ2-5, with 14 bases aligning to TRBD2. Germline V gives CDR1 KGHSH, CDR2 LQKENI. CDR3 size: 15 residues. J was trimmed by 11 bases and V by 1 base; bases with no gene match: 6. For the CDR3, the DNA is TGTGCCAGCTCACCACGACTAGCGGGGGGGCATGAGCAGTACTTC. Its translation: CASSPRLAGGHEQYF.

In its sample, this clonotype was seen once. A read error may explain this, as a much larger clone is one base away. The rearrangement joins TRBV11-2 to TRBJ2-3; 9 bases are a match to TRBD1. CDR1 is SGHAT and CDR2 is FQNNGV in the germline V gene. The trim removed 1 base at V and 5 bases at J, leaving 1 base unmatched. The CDR3 sequence is 14 residues long. The CDR3 region is CASSLGQGVDTQYF. Here the CDR3 DNA reads TGTGCCAGCAGCTTAGGACAGGGGGTAGATACGCAGTATTTT.

The sample holds a few counts of this clonotype. The chain is built from TRBV4-3 and TRBJ1-1; D gene ambiguous. CDR1 and CDR2 (germline): LGHNA, YSLEER. With 1 base removed from V and 5 bases from J, the gap between germline ends came to 14 bases. This CDR3 comprises 15 residues. This chain's CDR3 is CASSQGGGWGTEAFF. For the CDR3, the DNA is TGCGCCAGCAGCCAAGGCGGTGGGTGGGGAACTGAAGCTTTCTTT.

The chain carries TRBV11-1 and TRBJ2-1; D is tentatively TRBD1 or TRBD2 (6 bases each). V lost 2 bases and J lost 2, with 13 bases in between. Germline V gene data show CDR1 as SGHAT and CDR2 as FQDESV (reference sequence). The CDR3 extends over 16 amino acids. This chain's CDR3 is CASSLRGGTPYNEQFF. CDR3 coding DNA: TGTGCCAGCAGCTTAAGAGGGGGGACACCCTACAATGAGCAGTTCTTC. Complete variable domain (other parts from reference TRBV11-1 and TRBJ2-1): EAEVAQSPRYKITEKSQAVAFWCDPISGHATLYWYRQILGQGPELLVQFQDESVVDDSQLPKDRFSAERLKGVDSTLKIQPAELGDSAMYLCASSLRGGTPYNEQFFGPGTRLTVL.

Comments on this clonotype: A read error may account for a junction end that differs from germline. The chain joins TRBV11-2 to TRBJ2-7; D is unresolved. The CDR3 is 12 residues long. Germline V gives CDR1 SGHAT, CDR2 FQNNGV. The chain's CDR3 is CASSSTSYGQYF. The CDR3 region has the DNA TGTGCCAGCAGCTCCACTTCCTACGGGCAGTACTTC.

The chain is built from TRBV12-3 or TRBV12-4 and TRBJ2-3, with D unclear. The CDR3 extends over 14 amino acids. The V gene lost 2 bases and the J gene lost 1 base, with 7 bases spanning the gap. CDR3 nucleotides: TGTGCCAGCAGTTTACAAGAGGGCACAGATACGCAGTATTTT. It specifies CASSLQEGTDTQYF.

The V gene is TRBV5-6, the J gene TRBJ2-7, with 9 bases identical to TRBD1. This CDR3 has 13 amino acids. CDR1 is SGHDT, CDR2 YYEEEE, per germline. V lost 4 bases and J lost 6; bases outside the gene matches: 5. CDR3 coding DNA: TGTGCCAGCAGCGACAAGGACAGGGGCGAGCAGTACTTC. This translates into CASSDKDRGEQYF.

The genes are TRBV2 and TRBJ2-5, with D possibly being TRBD2 (5 bases). V lost 6 bases, J lost 2 bases, and 13 bases lay in between. The CDR3 is 14 residues long. Per the germline V gene, CDR1 is SNHLY and CDR2 is FYNNEI. CDR3 loop: CASSVQRTQETQYF. CDR3 nucleotides: TGTGCCAGCAGCGTCCAGAGGACTCAAGAGACCCAGTACTTC.

This clonotype has ten or more counts. The CDR3 loop reads CSLRAGETQYF. CDR3 bases: TGCAGTCTTAGGGCCGGAGAGACCCAGTACTTC. The chain combines TRBV29-1 with TRBJ2-5; no clear D. Germline V gene data show CDR1 as SQVTM and CDR2 as ANQGSEA. CDR3 length: 11 residues.

The chain uses TRBV20-1 and TRBJ2-7; D possibly corresponds to TRBD2 (5 bases). The CDR3 is made up of 12 amino acids. CDR1 is DFQATT, CDR2 SNEGSKA, per germline (reference sequence). The germline V and J ends were trimmed by 0 bases and 6 bases, with 9 bases remaining between them. The CDR3 is CSARDEGPEQYF. In DNA form, the CDR3 reads TGCAGTGCTAGAGATGAGGGCCCCGAGCAGTACTTC.

A single count supports this clonotype. This sequence joins TRBV9 and TRBJ2-1; 9 bases map to TRBD1. The CDR3 is 18 residues long. The J segment lost 2 bases and the V segment lost 2 bases, leaving 11 bases of the junction unmatched. CDR1 is SGDLS and CDR2 is YYNGEE in the germline V gene. CDR3 in amino acids: CASSVQGRGQGPYNEQFF. The CDR3 DNA sequence: TGTGCCAGCAGCGTTCAGGGTAGGGGACAGGGCCCCTACAATGAGCAGTTCTTC.

This rearrangement joins TRBV20-1 to TRBJ2-3; the match to TRBD2 covers 9 bases. Germline CDR1 DFQATT, CDR2 SNEGSKA (reference sequence). The CDR3 consists of 17 residues. V lost 3 bases to trimming and J lost 5 bases; unmatched junction nucleotides: 15. CDR3 amino acids: CSASGIRSGGTLDTQYF. CDR3 coding DNA: TGCAGTGCTAGCGGTATTCGGAGCGGGGGGACTCTAGATACGCAGTATTTT.

The chain is built from TRBV30 and TRBJ1-2, with 9 bases aligning to TRBD1. The V and J ends lost 2 bases and 1 base, in that order; junction bases with no gene match: 5. Germline values: CDR1 GTSNPN, CDR2 SVGIG (reference sequence). The CDR3 covers 15 residues. Here the CDR3 reads CAWSSGTGFNYGYTF. The DNA of the CDR3 is TGTGCCTGGAGTTCCGGGACAGGGTTTAACTATGGCTACACCTTC.

This clonotype turned up a few times. The rearrangement joins TRBV27 to TRBJ2-1, with D perhaps matching TRBD1 (5 bases). CDR3 length equals 13 residues. V was clipped by 7 bases and J by 5 bases, with 12 bases between them. Germline V gene lookup returns CDR1 MNHEY and CDR2 SMNVEV (reference sequence). Written as DNA, the CDR3 is TGTGCCAGCACCTCCCAAGGGGACAATGAGCAGTTCTTC. Amino acids: CASTSQGDNEQFF.

Only a few counts were recorded for this clonotype. This chain uses TRBV7-9 with TRBJ2-7, with D unclear. The CDR3 runs 14 residues. Germline CDR1 and CDR2: SEHNR and FQNEAQ (reference sequence). V lost 1 base, J lost 0 bases, and 7 bases lay in between. CDR3 residues: CASSLVGNSYEQYF. As DNA, the CDR3 is TGTGCCAGCAGCTTAGTTGGGAACTCCTACGAGCAGTACTTC.

The rearrangement uses TRBV7-9 and TRBJ2-1; 11 nucleotides agree with TRBD2. The germline gives CDR1 SEHNR, CDR2 FQNEAQ (reference sequence). The length of the CDR3 is 20 residues. With V trimmed by 5 bases and J by 0 bases, 15 bases remained unmatched. The chain's CDR3 is CASSGYGVLAGALSYNEQFF. In nucleotides, the CDR3 is TGTGCCAGCAGCGGATATGGTGTACTAGCGGGGGCACTCTCCTACAATGAGCAGTTCTTC.

The J gene is TRBJ2-7, the V gene TRBV7-9; possible D gene TRBD1, 7 bases. Trimming removed 1 base at V and 0 bases at J, with 13 bases between. The germline gives CDR1 SEHNR, CDR2 FQNEAQ (reference sequence). The CDR3 runs 16 residues. CDR3 nucleotides: TGTGCCAGCAGCTTAGAACAGGGGAGGTTCTCCTACGAGCAGTACTTC. Translated: CASSLEQGRFSYEQYF. Using reference TRBV7-9 and TRBJ2-7 for the parts outside the CDR3, the full variable domain is DTGVSQNPRHKITKRGQNVTFRCDPISEHNRLYWYRQTLGQGPEFLTYFQNEAQLEKSRLLSDRFSAERPKGSFSTLEIQRTEQGDSAMYLCASSLEQGRFSYEQYFGPGTRLTVT.